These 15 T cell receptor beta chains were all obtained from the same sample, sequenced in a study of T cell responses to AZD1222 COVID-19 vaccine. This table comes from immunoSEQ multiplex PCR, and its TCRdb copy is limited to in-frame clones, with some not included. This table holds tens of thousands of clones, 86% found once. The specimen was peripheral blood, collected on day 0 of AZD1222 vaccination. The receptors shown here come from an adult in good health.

CDR3 nucleotides: TGTGCCAGCAGCCCCGGGACTAGCGGGGGTGATGAGCAGTTCTTC. Translated: CASSPGTSGGDEQFF. The chain is built from TRBV6-6 and TRBJ2-1; TRBD2 agrees at 14 bases. Germline CDR1 is MNHNY and CDR2 is SVGAGI (reference sequence). CDR3 length equals 15 residues. V lost 6 bases, J lost 8 bases, and 6 bases stayed unmatched.

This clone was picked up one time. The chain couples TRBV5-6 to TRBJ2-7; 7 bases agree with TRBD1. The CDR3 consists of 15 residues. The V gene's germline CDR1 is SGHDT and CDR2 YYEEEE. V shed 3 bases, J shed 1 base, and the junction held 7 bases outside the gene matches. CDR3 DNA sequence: TGTGCCAGCAGCTCTGACAGGGAGAGGTCCTACGAGCAGTACTTC. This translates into CASSSDRERSYEQYF.

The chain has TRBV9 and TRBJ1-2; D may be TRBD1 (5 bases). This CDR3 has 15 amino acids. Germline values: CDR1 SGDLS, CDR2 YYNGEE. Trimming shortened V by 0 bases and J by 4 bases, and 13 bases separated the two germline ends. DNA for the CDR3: TGTGCCAGCAGCGTAGCTCCGGGGGAAGGCTATGGCTACACCTTC. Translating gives CASSVAPGEGYGYTF.

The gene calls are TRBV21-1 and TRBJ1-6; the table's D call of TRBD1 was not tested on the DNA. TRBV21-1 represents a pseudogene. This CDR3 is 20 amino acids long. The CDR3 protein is CASSNHKGDRPKRRVSPLHF. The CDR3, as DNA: TGTGCCAGCAGCAATCACAAGGGGGACAGGCCGAAAAGACGGGTTTCACCCCTCCACTTT.

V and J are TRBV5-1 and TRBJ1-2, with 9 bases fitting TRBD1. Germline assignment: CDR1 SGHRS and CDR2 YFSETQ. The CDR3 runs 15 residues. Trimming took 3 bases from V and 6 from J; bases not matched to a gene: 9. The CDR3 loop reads CASSSTQGALDGYTF. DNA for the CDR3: TGCGCCAGCAGCTCAACACAGGGGGCCCTGGATGGCTACACCTTC.

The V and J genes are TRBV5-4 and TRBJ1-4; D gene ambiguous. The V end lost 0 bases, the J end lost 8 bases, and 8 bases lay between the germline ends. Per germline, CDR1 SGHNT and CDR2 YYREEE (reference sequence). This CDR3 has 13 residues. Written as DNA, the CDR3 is TGTGCCAGCAGCTTGGCGGTCGGCGAAAAACTGTTTTTT. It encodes CASSLAVGEKLFF.

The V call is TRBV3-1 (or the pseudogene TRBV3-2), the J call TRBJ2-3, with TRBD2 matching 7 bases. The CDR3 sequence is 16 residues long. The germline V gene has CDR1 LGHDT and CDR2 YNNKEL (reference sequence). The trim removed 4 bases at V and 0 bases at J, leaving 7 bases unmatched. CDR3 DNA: TGTGCCAGCAGCCCTTGGGGGAGGGAAAGCACAGATACGCAGTATTTT. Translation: CASSPWGRESTDTQYF.

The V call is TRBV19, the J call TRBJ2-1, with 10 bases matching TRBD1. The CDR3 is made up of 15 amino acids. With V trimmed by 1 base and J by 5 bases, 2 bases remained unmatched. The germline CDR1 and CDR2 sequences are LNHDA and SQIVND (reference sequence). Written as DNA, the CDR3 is TGTGCCAGTAGTATAGTAGGGACAGGGGACAATGAGCAGTTCTTC. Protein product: CASSIVGTGDNEQFF.

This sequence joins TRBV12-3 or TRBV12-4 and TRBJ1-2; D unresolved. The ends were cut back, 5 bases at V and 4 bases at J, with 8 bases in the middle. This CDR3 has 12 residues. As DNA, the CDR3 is TGTGCCAGCAGTCTGAACTCCTATGGCTACACCTTC. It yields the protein CASSLNSYGYTF.

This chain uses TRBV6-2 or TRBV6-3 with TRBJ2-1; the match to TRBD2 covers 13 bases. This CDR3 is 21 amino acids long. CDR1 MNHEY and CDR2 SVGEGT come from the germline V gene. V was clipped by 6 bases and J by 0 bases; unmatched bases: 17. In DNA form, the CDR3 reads TGTGCCAGCAGGTACCTAACTAGCGGGAGGGCCGCGGGGGGCTCCTACAATGAGCAGTTCTTC. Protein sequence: CASRYLTSGRAAGGSYNEQFF.

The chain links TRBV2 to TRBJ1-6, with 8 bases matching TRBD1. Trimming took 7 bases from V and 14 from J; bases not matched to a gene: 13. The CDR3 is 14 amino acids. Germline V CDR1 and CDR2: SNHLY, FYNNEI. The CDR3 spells CASNVESGTGTLHF. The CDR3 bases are TGTGCCAGCAACGTGGAATCGGGGACAGGAACCCTCCACTTT.

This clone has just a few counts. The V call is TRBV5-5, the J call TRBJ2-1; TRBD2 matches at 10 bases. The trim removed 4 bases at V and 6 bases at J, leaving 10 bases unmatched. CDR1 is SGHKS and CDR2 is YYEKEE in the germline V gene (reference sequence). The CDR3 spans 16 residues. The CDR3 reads CASSPAASGRGNEQFF. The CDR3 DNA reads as TGTGCCAGCAGCCCGGCGGCTAGCGGGAGAGGCAATGAGCAGTTCTTC. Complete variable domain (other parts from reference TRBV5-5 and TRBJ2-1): DAGVTQSPTHLIKTRGQQVTLRCSPISGHKSVSWYQQVLGQGPQFIFQYYEKEERGRGNFPDRFSARQFPNYSSELNVNALLLGDSALYLCASSPAASGRGNEQFFGPGTRLTVL.

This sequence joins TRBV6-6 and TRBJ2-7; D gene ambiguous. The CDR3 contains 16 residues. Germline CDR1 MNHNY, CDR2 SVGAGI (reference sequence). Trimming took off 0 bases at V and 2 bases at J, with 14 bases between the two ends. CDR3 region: CASSYSIRTDTYEQYF. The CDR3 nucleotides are TGTGCCAGCAGTTACTCGATCCGGACGGATACCTACGAGCAGTACTTC.

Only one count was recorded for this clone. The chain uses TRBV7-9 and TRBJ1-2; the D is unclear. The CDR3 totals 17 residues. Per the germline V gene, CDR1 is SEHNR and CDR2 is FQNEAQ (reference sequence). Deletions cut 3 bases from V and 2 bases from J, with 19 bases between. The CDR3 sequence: CASSFSYGGQDNYGYTF. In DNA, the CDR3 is TGTGCCAGCAGCTTTTCGTATGGAGGGCAGGACAACTATGGCTACACCTTC.

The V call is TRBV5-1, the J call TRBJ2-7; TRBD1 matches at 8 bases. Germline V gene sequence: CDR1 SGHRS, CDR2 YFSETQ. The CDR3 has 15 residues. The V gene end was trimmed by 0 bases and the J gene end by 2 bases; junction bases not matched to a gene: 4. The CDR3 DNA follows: TGCGCCAGCAGCTTGGAGACAGGGGATACCTACGAGCAGTACTTC. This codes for CASSLETGDTYEQYF.